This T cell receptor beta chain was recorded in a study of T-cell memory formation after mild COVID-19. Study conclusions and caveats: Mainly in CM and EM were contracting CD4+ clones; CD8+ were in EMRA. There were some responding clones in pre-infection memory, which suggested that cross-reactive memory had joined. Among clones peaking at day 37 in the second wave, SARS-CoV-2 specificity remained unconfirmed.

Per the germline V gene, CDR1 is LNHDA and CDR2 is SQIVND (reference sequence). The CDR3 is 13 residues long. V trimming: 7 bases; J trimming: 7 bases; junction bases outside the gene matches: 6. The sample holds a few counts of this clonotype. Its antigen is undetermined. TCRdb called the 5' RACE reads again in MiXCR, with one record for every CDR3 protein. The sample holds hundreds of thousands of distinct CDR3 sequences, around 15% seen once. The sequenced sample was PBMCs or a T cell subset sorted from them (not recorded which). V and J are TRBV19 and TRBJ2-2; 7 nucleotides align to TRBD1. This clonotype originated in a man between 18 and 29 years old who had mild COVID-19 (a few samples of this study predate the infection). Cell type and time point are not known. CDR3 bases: TGTGCCAGTATCCGGGACAGCTACGGGGAGCTGTTTTTT. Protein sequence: CASIRDSYGELFF. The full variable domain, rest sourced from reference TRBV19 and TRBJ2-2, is DGGITQSPKYLFRKEGQNVTLSCEQNLNHDAMYWYRQDPGQGLRLIYYSQIVNDFQKGDIAEGYSVSREKKESFPLTVTSAQKNPTAFYLCASIRDSYGELFFGEGSRLTVL.